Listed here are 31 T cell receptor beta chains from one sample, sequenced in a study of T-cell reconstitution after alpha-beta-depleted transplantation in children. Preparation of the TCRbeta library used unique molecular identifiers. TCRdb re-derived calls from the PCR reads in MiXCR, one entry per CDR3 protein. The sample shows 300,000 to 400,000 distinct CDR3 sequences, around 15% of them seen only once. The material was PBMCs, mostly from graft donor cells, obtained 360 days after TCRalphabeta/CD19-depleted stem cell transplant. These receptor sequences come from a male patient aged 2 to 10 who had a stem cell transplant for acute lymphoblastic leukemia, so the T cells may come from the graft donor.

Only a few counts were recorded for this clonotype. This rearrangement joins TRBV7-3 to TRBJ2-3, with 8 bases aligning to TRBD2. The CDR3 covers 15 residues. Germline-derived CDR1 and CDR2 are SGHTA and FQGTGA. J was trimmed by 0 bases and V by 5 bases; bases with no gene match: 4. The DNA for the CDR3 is TGTGCCAGCAGCCGTATAGCGGGAAGCACAGATACGCAGTATTTT. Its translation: CASSRIAGSTDTQYF. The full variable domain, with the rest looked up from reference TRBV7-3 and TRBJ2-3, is GAGVSQTPSNKVTEKGKYVELRCDPISGHTALYWYRQSLGQGPEFLIYFQGTGAADDSGLPNDRFFAVRPEGSVSTLKIQRTERGDSAVYLCASSRIAGSTDTQYFGPGTRLTVL.

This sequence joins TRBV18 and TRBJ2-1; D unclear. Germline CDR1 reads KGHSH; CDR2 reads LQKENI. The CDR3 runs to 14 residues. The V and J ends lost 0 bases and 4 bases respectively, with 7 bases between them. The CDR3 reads CASSPPSRYNEQFF. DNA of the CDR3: TGTGCCAGCTCACCACCGTCCCGGTACAATGAGCAGTTCTTC.

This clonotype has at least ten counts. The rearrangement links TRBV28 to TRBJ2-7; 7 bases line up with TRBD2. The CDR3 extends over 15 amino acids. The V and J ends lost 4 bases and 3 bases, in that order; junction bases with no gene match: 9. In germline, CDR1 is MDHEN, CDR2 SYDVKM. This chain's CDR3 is CASSSRTRTVYEQYF. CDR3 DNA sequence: TGTGCCAGCAGTTCCCGGACTAGGACTGTCTACGAGCAGTACTTC.

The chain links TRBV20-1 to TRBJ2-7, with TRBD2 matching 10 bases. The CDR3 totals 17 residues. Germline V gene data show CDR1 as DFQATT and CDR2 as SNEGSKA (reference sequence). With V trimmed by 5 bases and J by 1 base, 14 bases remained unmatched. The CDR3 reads CSAGVGLAKFISYEQYF. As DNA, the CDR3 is TGCAGTGCTGGGGTGGGACTAGCGAAATTTATTTCCTACGAGCAGTACTTC.

CDR3 bases: TGTGCCAGCAGCCATGACCCCGTGGGACTAGCGGGAGAAACGCAGTTCTTC. It codes for CASSHDPVGLAGETQFF. V and J are TRBV4-2 and TRBJ2-1; TRBD2 aligns across 14 bases. V was clipped by 3 bases and J by 12 bases; unmatched bases: 13. Per the germline V gene, CDR1 is LGHNA and CDR2 is YNFKEQ. The CDR3 totals 17 residues.

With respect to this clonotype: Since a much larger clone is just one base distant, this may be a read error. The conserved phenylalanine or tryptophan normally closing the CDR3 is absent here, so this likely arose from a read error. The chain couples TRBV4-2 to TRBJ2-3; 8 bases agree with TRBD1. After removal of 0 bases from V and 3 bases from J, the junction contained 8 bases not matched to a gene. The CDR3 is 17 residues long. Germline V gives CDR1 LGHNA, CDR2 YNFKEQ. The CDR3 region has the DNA TGTGCCAGCAGCCAAGATAACAGACAGGGGAGAACAGATACGCAGTATCTT. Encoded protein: CASSQDNRQGRTDTQYL.

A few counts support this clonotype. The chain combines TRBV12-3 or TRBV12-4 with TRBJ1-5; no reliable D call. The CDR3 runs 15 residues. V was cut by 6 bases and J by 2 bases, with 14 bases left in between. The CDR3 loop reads CASSLGRTRNQPQHF. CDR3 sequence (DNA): TGTGCCAGCAGCCTGGGCAGGACCCGCAATCAGCCCCAGCATTTT.

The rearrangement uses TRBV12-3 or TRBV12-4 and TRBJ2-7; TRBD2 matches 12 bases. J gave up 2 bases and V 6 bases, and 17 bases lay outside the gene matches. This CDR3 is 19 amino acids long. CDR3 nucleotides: TGTGCCAGCAGCAATGGAGGGACTAGCGGGCATAACAGCGCCTACGAGCAGTACTTC. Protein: CASSNGGTSGHNSAYEQYF.

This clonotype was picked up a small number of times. The CDR3 coding sequence is TGTGCCAGCAGTTTAAAGCTAGCTGGTGAGCAGTTCTTC. Translated, it gives CASSLKLAGEQFF. The V gene is TRBV12-3 or TRBV12-4, the J gene TRBJ2-1; D perhaps matches TRBD2 (5 bases). V was trimmed by 2 bases and J by 9 bases, leaving 11 bases between them. This CDR3 is 13 amino acids long.

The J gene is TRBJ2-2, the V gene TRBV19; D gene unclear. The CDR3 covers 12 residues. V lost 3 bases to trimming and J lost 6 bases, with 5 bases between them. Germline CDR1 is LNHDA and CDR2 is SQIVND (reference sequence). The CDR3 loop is CASSIKSGELFF. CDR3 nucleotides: TGTGCCAGTAGTATTAAGTCCGGGGAGCTGTTTTTT.

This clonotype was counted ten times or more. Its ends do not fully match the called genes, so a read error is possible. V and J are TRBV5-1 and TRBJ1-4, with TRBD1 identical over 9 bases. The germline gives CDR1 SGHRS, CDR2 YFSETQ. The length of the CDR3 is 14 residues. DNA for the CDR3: TGTGCCAGCAGCTTGGGACAGGGTAATGAAAAACTGTTTTTT. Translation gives CASSLGQGNEKLFF.

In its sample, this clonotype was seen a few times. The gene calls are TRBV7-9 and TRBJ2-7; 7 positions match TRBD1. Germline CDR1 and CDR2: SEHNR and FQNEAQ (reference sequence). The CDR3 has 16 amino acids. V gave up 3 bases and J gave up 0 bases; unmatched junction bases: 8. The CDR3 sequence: CASSFGTRTGSYEQYF. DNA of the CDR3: TGTGCCAGCAGCTTTGGTACTCGGACAGGCTCCTACGAGCAGTACTTC.

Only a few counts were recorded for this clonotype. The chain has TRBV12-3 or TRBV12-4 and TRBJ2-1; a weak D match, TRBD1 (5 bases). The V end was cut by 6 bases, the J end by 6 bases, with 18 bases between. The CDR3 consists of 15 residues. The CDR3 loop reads CASRHLGQEPNEQFF. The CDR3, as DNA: TGTGCCAGCAGACACCTCGGACAAGAGCCCAATGAGCAGTTCTTC.

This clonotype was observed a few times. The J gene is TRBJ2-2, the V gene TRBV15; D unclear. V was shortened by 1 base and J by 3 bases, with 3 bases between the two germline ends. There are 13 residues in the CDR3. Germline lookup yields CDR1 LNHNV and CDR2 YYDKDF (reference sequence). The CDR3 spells CATSRVYTGELFF. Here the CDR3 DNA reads TGTGCCACCAGCAGAGTCTACACCGGGGAGCTGTTTTTT.

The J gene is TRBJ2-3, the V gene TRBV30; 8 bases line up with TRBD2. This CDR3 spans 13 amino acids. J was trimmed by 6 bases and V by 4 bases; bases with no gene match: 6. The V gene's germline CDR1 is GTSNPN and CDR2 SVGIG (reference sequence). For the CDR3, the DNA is TGTGCCTGGACGCGGGGGGCGGCGGATACGCAGTATTTT. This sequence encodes CAWTRGAADTQYF.

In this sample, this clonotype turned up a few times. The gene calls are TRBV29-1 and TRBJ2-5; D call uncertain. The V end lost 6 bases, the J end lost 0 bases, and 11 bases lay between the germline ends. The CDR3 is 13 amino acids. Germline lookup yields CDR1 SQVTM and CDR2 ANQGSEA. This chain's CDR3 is CSVLDWYQETQYF. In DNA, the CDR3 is TGCAGCGTCCTAGACTGGTACCAAGAGACCCAGTACTTC.

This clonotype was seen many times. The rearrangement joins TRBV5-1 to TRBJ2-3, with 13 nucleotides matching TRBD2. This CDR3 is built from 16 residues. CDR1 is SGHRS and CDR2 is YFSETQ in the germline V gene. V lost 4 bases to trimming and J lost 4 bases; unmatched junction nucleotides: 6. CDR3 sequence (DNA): TGCGCCAGCAGCCTGCGGACTAGCGGGAGTGCAGATACGCAGTATTTT. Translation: CASSLRTSGSADTQYF.

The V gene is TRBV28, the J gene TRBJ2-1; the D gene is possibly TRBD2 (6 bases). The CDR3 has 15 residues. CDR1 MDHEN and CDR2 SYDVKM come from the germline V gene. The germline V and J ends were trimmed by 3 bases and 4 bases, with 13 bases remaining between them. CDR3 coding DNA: TGTGCCAGCAGTTTTCTTAGCGGAGATTACAATGAGCAGTTCTTC. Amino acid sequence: CASSFLSGDYNEQFF.

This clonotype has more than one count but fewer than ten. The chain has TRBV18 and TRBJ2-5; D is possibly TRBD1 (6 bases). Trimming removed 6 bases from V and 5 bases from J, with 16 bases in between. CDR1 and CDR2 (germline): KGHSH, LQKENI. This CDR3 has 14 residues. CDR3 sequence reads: CASSLDSLGETQYF. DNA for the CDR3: TGTGCCAGCTCCTTGGACAGCCTCGGGGAGACCCAGTACTTC.

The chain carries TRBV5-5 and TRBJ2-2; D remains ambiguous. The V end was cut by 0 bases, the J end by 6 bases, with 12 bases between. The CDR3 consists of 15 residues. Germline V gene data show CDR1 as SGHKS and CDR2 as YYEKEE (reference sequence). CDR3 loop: CASSLERFLAGELFF. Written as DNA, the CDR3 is TGTGCCAGCAGCTTGGAGAGGTTCTTGGCCGGGGAGCTGTTTTTT.

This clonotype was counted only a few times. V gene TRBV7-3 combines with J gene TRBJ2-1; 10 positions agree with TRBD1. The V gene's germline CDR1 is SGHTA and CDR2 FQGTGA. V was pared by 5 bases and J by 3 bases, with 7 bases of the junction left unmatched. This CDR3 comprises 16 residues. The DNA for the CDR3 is TGTGCCAGCAGCAAGTTCGGACAGGGGGTCTACAATGAGCAGTTCTTC. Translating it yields CASSKFGQGVYNEQFF.

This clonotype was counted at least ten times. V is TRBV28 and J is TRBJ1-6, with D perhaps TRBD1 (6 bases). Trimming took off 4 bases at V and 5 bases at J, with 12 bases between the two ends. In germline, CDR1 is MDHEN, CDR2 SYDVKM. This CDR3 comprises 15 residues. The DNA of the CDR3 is TGTGCCAGCAGTTCCGGGCAGGGGAATAATTCACCCCTCCACTTT. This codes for CASSSGQGNNSPLHF.

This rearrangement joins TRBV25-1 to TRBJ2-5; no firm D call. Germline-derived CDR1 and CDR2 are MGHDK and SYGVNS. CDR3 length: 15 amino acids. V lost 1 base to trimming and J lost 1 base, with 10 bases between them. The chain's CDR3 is CASSEFGVPQETQYF. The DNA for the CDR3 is TGTGCCAGCAGTGAATTTGGAGTCCCCCAAGAGACCCAGTACTTC.

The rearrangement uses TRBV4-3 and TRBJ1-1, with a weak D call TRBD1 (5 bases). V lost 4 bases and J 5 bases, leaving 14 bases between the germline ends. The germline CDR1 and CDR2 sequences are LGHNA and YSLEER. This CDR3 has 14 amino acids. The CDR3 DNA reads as TGCGCCAGCAGCCTACAGGTCCGAGGGACTGAAGCTTTCTTT. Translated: CASSLQVRGTEAFF.

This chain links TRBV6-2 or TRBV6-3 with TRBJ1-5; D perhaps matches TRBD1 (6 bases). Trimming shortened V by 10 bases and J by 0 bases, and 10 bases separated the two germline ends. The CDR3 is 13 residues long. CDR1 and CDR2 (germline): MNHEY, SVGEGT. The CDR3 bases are TGTGCCACCTCAGGGGTTAGCAATCAGCCCCAGCATTTT. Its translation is CATSGVSNQPQHF.

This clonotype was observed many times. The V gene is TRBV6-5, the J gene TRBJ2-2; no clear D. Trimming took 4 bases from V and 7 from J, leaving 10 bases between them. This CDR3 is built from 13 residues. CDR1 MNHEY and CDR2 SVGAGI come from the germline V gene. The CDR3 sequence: CASSSLWVGELFF. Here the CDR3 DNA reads TGTGCCAGCAGTTCCCTATGGGTCGGGGAGCTGTTTTTT.

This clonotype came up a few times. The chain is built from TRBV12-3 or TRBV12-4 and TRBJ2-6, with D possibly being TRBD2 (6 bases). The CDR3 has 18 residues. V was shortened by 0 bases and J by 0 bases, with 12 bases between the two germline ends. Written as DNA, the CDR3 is TGTGCCAGCAGTTTAGCGGGAGGACGAAGCTCTGGGGCCAACGTCCTGACTTTC. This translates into CASSLAGGRSSGANVLTF.

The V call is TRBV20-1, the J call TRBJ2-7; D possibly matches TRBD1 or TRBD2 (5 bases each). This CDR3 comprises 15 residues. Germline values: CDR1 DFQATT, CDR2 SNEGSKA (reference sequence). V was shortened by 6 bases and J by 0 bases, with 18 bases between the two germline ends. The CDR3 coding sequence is TGCAGTGCAAACCCGGGGCGGGCGATCTCCTACGAGCAGTACTTC. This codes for CSANPGRAISYEQYF.

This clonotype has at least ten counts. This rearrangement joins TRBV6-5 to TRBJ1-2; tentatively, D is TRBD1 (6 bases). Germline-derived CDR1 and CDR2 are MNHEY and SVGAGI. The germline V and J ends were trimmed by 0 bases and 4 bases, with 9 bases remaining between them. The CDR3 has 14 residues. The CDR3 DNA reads TGTGCCAGCAGTTACTCCGGGACACCCTATGGCTACACCTTC. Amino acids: CASSYSGTPYGYTF.

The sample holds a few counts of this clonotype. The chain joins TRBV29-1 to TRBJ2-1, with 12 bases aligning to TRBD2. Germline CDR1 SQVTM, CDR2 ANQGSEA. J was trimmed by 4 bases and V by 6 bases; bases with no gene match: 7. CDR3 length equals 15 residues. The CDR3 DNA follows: TGCAGCGTCATTACTGGACTAGCGGGGTACAATGAGCAGTTCTTC. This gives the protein CSVITGLAGYNEQFF.

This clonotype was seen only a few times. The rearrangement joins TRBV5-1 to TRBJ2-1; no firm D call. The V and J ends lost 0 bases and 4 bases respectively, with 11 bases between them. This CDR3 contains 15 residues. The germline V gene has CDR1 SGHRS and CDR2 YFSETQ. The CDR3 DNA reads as TGCGCCAGCAGCTTGGACACCCGTACTTACAATGAGCAGTTCTTC. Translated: CASSLDTRTYNEQFF.